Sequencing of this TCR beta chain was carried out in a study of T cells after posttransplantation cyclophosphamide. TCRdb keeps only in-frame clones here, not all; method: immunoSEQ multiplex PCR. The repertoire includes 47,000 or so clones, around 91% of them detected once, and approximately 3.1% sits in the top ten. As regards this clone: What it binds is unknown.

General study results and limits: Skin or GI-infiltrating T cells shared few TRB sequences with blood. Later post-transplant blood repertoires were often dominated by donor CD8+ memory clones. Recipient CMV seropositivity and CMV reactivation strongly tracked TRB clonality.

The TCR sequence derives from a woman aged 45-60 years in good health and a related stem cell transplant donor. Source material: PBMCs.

CDR3 in amino acids: CAGSSGLMNEQFF. Here the CDR3 DNA reads TGTGCCGGGAGTAGCGGTTTAATGAATGAGCAGTTCTTC. The chain couples TRBV9 to TRBJ2-1; weak D call: TRBD2 (6 bases). The CDR3 consists of 13 residues. V lost 10 bases, J lost 7 bases, and 18 bases lay in between. CDR1 is SGDLS and CDR2 is YYNGEE in the germline V gene.